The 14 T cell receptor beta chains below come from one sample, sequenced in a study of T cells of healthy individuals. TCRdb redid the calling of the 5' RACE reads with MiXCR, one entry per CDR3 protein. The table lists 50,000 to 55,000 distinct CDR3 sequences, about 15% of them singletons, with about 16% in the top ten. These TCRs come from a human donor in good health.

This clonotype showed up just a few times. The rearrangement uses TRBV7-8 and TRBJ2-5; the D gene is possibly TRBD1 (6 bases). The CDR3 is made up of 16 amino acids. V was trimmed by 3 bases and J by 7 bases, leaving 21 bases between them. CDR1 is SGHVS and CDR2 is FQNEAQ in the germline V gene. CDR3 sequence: CASSFGQMVLPGTQYF. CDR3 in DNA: TGTGCCAGCAGCTTTGGACAGATGGTTCTTCCAGGGACCCAGTACTTC.

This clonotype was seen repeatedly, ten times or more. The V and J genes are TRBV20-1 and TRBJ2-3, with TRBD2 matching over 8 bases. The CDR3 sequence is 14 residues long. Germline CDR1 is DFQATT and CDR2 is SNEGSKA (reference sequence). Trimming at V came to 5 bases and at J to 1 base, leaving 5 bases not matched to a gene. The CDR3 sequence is CSALLAGGTDTQYF. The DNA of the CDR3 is TGCAGTGCTCTTCTAGCGGGCGGCACAGATACGCAGTATTTT.

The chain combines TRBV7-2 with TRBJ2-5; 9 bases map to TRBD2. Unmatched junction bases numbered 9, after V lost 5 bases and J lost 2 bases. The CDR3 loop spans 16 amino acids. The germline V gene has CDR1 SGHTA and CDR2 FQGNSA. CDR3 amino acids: CASSAIGLAGQETQYF. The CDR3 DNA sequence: TGTGCCAGCAGCGCTATTGGGCTAGCGGGACAAGAGACCCAGTACTTC.

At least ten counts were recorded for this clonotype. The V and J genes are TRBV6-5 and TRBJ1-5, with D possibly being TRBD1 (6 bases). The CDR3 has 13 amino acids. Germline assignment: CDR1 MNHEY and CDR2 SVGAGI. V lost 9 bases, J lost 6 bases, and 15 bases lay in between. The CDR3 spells CASCSGEAQPQHF. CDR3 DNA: TGTGCCAGTTGCTCAGGGGAGGCTCAGCCCCAGCATTTT.

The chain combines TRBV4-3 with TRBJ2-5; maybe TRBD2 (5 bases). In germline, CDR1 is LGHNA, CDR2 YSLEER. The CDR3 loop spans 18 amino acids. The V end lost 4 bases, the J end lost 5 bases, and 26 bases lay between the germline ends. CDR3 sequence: CASSPPMRVRFTRETQYF. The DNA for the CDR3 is TGCGCCAGCAGCCCCCCGATGAGGGTGCGGTTTACTAGGGAGACCCAGTACTTC.

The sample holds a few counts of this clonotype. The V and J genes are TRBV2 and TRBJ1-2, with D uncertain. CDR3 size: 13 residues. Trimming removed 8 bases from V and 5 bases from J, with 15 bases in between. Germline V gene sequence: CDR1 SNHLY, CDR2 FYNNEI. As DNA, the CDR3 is TGTGCCAGCTGGGCGGAGACTTCATATGGCTACACCTTC. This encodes CASWAETSYGYTF.

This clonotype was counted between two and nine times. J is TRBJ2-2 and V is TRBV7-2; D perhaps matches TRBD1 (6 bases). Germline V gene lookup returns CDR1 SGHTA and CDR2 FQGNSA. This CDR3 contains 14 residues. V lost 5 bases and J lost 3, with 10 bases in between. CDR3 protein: CASSPDRYTGELFF. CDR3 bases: TGTGCCAGCAGCCCGGACAGATACACCGGGGAGCTGTTTTTT.

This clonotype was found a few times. CDR3 region: CASSQRTGVRDDETQYF. CDR3 bases: TGTGCCAGCAGCCAAAGGACAGGGGTGAGAGATGACGAGACCCAGTACTTC. The V gene is TRBV5-7, the J gene TRBJ2-5; 9 nucleotides agree with TRBD1. TRBV5-7 is assigned to the ORF class and has an uncertain function. The CDR3 covers 17 residues. V shed 4 bases and J 5 bases; nucleotides not matched to a gene: 15.

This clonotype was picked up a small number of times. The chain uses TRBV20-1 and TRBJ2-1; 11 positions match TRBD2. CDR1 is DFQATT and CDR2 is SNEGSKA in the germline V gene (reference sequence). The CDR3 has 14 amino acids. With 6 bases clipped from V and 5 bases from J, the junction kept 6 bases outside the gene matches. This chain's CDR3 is CSADGLAGNNEQFF. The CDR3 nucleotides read TGCAGTGCGGACGGACTAGCGGGCAACAATGAGCAGTTCTTC.

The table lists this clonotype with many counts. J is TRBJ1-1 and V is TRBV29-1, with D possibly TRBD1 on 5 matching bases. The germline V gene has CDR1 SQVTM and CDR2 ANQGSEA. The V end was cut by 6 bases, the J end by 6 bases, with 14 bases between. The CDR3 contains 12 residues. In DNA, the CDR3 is TGCAGCGTGGGGCGGGGAGAGGCTGAAGCTTTCTTT. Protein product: CSVGRGEAEAFF.

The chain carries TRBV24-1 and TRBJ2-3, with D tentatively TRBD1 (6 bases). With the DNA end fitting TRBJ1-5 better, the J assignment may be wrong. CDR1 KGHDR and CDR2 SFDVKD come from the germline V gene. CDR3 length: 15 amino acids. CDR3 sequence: CATSYGGTSGDTQHF. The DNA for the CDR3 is TGTGCCACCAGTTATGGGGGCACCAGCGGAGATACGCAGCATTTT.

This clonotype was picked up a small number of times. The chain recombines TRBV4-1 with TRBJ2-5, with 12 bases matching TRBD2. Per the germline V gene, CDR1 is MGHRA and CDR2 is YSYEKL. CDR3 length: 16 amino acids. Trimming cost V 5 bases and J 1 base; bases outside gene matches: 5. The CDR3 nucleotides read TGCGCCAGCAGCGCACTAGCGGGAGGTTCCCAAGAGACCCAGTACTTC. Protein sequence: CASSALAGGSQETQYF.

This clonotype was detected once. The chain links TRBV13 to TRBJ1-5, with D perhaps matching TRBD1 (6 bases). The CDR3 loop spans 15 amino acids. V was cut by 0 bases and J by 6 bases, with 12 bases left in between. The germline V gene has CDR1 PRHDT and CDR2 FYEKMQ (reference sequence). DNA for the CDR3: TGTGCCAGCAGCTTAGGTCAGGGGTCCGGTCAGCCCCAGCATTTT. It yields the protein CASSLGQGSGQPQHF.

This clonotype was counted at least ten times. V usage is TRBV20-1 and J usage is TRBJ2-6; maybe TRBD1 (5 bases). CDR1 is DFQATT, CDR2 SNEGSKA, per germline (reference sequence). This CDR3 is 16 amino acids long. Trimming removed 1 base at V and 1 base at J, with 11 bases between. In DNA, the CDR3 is TGCAGTGCTAGAGTTCAGGGCGCATCTGGGGCCAACGTCCTGACTTTC. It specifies CSARVQGASGANVLTF.